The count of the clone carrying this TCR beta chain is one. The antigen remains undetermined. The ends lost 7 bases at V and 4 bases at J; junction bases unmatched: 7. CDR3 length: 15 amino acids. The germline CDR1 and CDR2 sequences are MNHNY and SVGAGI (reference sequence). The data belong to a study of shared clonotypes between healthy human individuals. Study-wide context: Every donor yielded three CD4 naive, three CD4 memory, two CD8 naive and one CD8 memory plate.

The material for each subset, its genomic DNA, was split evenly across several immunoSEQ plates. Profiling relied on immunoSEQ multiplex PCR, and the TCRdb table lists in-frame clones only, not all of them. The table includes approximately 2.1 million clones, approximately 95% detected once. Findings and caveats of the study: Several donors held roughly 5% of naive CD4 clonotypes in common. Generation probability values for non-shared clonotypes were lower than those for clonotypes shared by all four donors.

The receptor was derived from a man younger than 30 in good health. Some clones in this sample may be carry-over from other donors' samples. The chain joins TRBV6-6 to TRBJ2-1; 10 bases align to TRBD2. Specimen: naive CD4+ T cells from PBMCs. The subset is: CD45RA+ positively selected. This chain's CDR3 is CASKKREGHYNEQFF. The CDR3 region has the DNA TGTGCCAGCAAGAAGCGGGAGGGACATTACAATGAGCAGTTCTTC.